The 26 T cell receptor beta chains below were found in one sample sequenced in a study of cytomegalovirus exposure and HLA in healthy donors. Both 60 Vbeta primers and 13 Jbeta primers went into the PCR. The repertoire was sequenced with immunoSEQ multiplex PCR; TCRdb's copy has only in-frame clones and lacks some. Seen here are approximately 160,000 clones, about three quarters observed once, and the top ten hold 1.4% to 1.5%. The sequencing input was PBMCs. All receptors derive from a woman aged 25 to 39 in good health and CMV-seropositive.

The J gene is TRBJ2-1, the V gene TRBV19; the match to TRBD2 covers 9 bases. The V gene end was trimmed by 8 bases and the J gene end by 1 base; junction bases not matched to a gene: 6. Germline CDR1 reads LNHDA; CDR2 reads SQIVND (reference sequence). The length of the CDR3 is 15 residues. The CDR3 protein is CASSGAGGSYNEQFF. The CDR3 DNA reads TGTGCCAGTTCGGGAGCGGGAGGTTCCTACAATGAGCAGTTCTTC.

The genes are TRBV15 and TRBJ2-2; 9 nucleotides agree with TRBD2. The V gene's germline CDR1 is LNHNV and CDR2 YYDKDF (reference sequence). This CDR3 is 16 amino acids long. The ends lost 3 bases at V and 5 bases at J; junction bases unmatched: 7. The chain's CDR3 is CATSRDPAGGTGELFF. DNA for the CDR3: TGTGCCACCAGCAGGGATCCAGCGGGAGGTACCGGGGAGCTGTTTTTT.

The chain uses TRBV12-5 and TRBJ1-4; the D is unclear. V dropped 7 bases and J dropped 10 bases, with 10 bases sitting between them. This CDR3 region has 11 residues. Germline loops: CDR1 LGHNT, CDR2 FRNRAP. This chain's CDR3 is CASASRRKLFF. CDR3 coding DNA: TGTGCTAGTGCATCGAGGAGAAAACTGTTTTTT.

The V call is TRBV30, the J call TRBJ2-3; 7 bases fit TRBD2. Germline V CDR1 and CDR2: GTSNPN, SVGIG (reference sequence). The ends lost 5 bases at V and 1 base at J; junction bases unmatched: 12. The CDR3 consists of 16 residues. Here the CDR3 reads CAWGGIAGRGTDTQYF. In DNA, the CDR3 is TGTGCCTGGGGGGGTATAGCGGGCAGAGGCACAGATACGCAGTATTTT.

The chain uses TRBV7-9 and TRBJ1-2, with D perhaps matching TRBD1 (6 bases). The CDR3 length is 15 residues. Trimming removed 5 bases from V and 4 bases from J, with 17 bases in between. The germline CDR1 and CDR2 sequences are SEHNR and FQNEAQ (reference sequence). The CDR3 loop is CASSAAEGGTYGYTF. The DNA of the CDR3 is TGTGCCAGCAGCGCGGCGGAGGGGGGGACCTATGGCTACACCTTC.

The chain is built from TRBV28 and TRBJ2-7; 9 bases are a match to TRBD1. The germline CDR1 and CDR2 sequences are MDHEN and SYDVKM. This CDR3 is 14 amino acids long. The V segment lost 6 bases and the J segment 3 bases; nucleotides outside the gene matches: 6. The CDR3 spells CASSRAGQGYEQYF. For the CDR3, the DNA is TGTGCCAGCAGCCGAGCGGGACAGGGCTACGAGCAGTACTTC.

The chain has TRBV29-1 and TRBJ1-5; D call uncertain. The ends were cut back, 4 bases at V and 3 bases at J, with 7 bases in the middle. This CDR3 has 12 amino acids. Germline assignment: CDR1 SQVTM and CDR2 ANQGSEA. In DNA form, the CDR3 reads TGCAGCGTTGGGCAGGCCAATCAGCCCCAGCATTTT. Residues: CSVGQANQPQHF.

The rearrangement links TRBV28 to TRBJ1-4, with D unclear. Germline V CDR1 and CDR2: MDHEN, SYDVKM. Deletions cut 6 bases from V and 8 bases from J, with 16 bases between. This CDR3 comprises 14 residues. The CDR3 reads CASRVGGGREKLFF. The CDR3 DNA is TGTGCCAGCAGGGTCGGAGGAGGTCGCGAAAAACTGTTTTTT. Full variable domain (remainder filled in from reference TRBV28 and TRBJ1-4): DVKVTQSSRYLVKRTGEKVFLECVQDMDHENMFWYRQDPGLGLRLIYFSYDVKMKEKGDIPEGYSVSREKKERFSLILESASTNQTSMYLCASRVGGGREKLFFGSGTQLSVL.

The rearrangement links TRBV5-6 to TRBJ2-1; 7 nucleotides line up with TRBD2. Germline V gene data show CDR1 as SGHDT and CDR2 as YYEEEE. This CDR3 is 17 amino acids long. J was trimmed by 2 bases and V by 4 bases; bases with no gene match: 12. The CDR3: CASSPLRLALTYNEQFF. The CDR3 DNA reads as TGTGCCAGCAGCCCCCTGAGACTAGCCCTTACCTACAATGAGCAGTTCTTC.

The rearrangement uses TRBV5-5 and TRBJ2-4, with 11 bases matching TRBD1. Looked up from germline, CDR1 is SGHKS and CDR2 is YYEKEE (reference sequence). The V and J ends lost 2 bases and 9 bases, in that order; junction bases with no gene match: 13. CDR3 length: 17 amino acids. CDR3 sequence reads: CASSFVTGTGGLGIQYF. DNA of the CDR3: TGTGCCAGCAGCTTTGTCACCGGGACAGGGGGTTTAGGCATTCAGTACTTC. Full variable domain (rest looked up from reference TRBV5-5 and TRBJ2-4): DAGVTQSPTHLIKTRGQQVTLRCSPISGHKSVSWYQQVLGQGPQFIFQYYEKEERGRGNFPDRFSARQFPNYSSELNVNALLLGDSALYLCASSFVTGTGGLGIQYFGAGTRLSVL.

This clone occurred once. This rearrangement joins TRBV10-2 to TRBJ2-5, with D perhaps matching TRBD2 (6 bases). V was clipped by 6 bases and J by 4 bases, with 21 bases between them. CDR3 length equals 16 residues. Germline CDR1 reads WSHSY; CDR2 reads SAAADI. The CDR3 reads CASRDPGLPLGETQYF. The CDR3 region has the DNA TGCGCCAGCAGGGACCCGGGACTCCCCCTGGGAGAGACCCAGTACTTC.

As concerns this clone: A read error may produce the germline difference seen at one junction end. The V call is TRBV11-2, the J call TRBJ2-4; TRBD2 matches at 8 bases. Germline lookup yields CDR1 SGHAT and CDR2 FQNNGV. The CDR3 spans 13 residues. The CDR3: CASSLDYGGTSDF. CDR3 coding DNA: TGTGCCAGCAGCTTAGATTACGGGGGGACTAGTGACTTC.

V gene TRBV19 combines with J gene TRBJ1-4; D unresolved. The CDR3 is made up of 14 amino acids. V lost 4 bases to trimming and J lost 8 bases, with 14 bases between them. Germline V gives CDR1 LNHDA, CDR2 SQIVND (reference sequence). CDR3 residues: CASSSPPKEEKLFF. The CDR3 DNA follows: TGTGCCAGTAGTAGCCCTCCAAAGGAGGAAAAACTGTTTTTT.

The chain joins TRBV6-5 to TRBJ2-3; D call uncertain. Germline-derived CDR1 and CDR2 are MNHEY and SVGAGI. Trimming removed 4 bases from V and 1 base from J, with 15 bases in between. CDR3 length: 16 amino acids. The CDR3 spells CASSSRRLLGTDTQYF. DNA for the CDR3: TGTGCCAGCAGTTCCCGTCGACTGTTGGGCACAGATACGCAGTATTTT.

This clone was observed a few times. The V gene is TRBV11-3, the J gene TRBJ2-1; TRBD2 matches at 9 bases. With V trimmed by 4 bases and J by 2 bases, 3 bases remained unmatched. Germline V gene data show CDR1 as SGHNT and CDR2 as YENEEA. This CDR3 region has 15 residues. The CDR3 region has the DNA TGTGCCAGCAGCTCGGGACTAGCCCCCTACAATGAGCAGTTCTTC. Amino acid sequence: CASSSGLAPYNEQFF.

The gene calls are TRBV5-1 and TRBJ2-1; 10 positions agree with TRBD2. Germline assignment: CDR1 SGHRS and CDR2 YFSETQ. The V segment lost 0 bases and the J segment 6 bases; nucleotides outside the gene matches: 9. This CDR3 contains 17 residues. The CDR3 coding sequence is TGCGCCAGCAGCTTGGGGACTAGCGGAAGCGGGGGCAATGAGCAGTTCTTC. Amino acids: CASSLGTSGSGGNEQFF.

The rearrangement uses TRBV6-5 and TRBJ1-2, with 8 bases identical to TRBD1. The germline V gene has CDR1 MNHEY and CDR2 SVGAGI. The CDR3 is 16 amino acids. J was trimmed by 4 bases and V by 0 bases; bases with no gene match: 7. CDR3 sequence (DNA): TGTGCCAGCAGTTACTCGATCGGGACAGGCCTCTATGGCTACACCTTC. It translates to CASSYSIGTGLYGYTF.

The chain's CDR3 is CASSQQGGGGYTDTQYF. In DNA form, the CDR3 reads TGTGCCAGCAGCCAACAGGGAGGCGGGGGCTACACAGATACGCAGTATTTT. The gene calls are TRBV4-2 and TRBJ2-3; D perhaps matches TRBD2 (7 bases). The CDR3 length is 17 residues. V was trimmed by 2 bases and J by 2 bases, leaving 17 bases between them. The V gene's germline CDR1 is LGHNA and CDR2 YNFKEQ.

The J gene is TRBJ2-7, the V gene TRBV5-4, with a tentative D call TRBD2 (6 bases). The germline CDR1 and CDR2 sequences are SGHNT and YYREEE (reference sequence). V shed 0 bases and J shed 1 base, with 8 bases lying between them. The CDR3 consists of 14 residues. The CDR3 DNA reads as TGTGCCAGCAGCTTGGGGGCGGGATCCTACGAGCAGTACTTC. This translates into CASSLGAGSYEQYF.

V usage is TRBV30 and J usage is TRBJ1-1; maybe TRBD1 (5 bases). The V gene's germline CDR1 is GTSNPN and CDR2 SVGIG (reference sequence). The CDR3 runs to 12 residues. V lost 4 bases, J lost 5 bases, and 11 bases lay in between. The CDR3 coding sequence is TGTGCCTGGAAACCGGGGGGGACTGAAGCTTTCTTT. Protein sequence: CAWKPGGTEAFF.

This chain connects TRBV20-1 to TRBJ2-5; D is possibly TRBD2 (5 bases). Germline lookup yields CDR1 DFQATT and CDR2 SNEGSKA (reference sequence). Trimming stripped 7 bases from V and 5 bases from J, with 11 bases between. CDR3 length: 11 residues. The CDR3: CSGGLEETQYF. CDR3 bases: TGCAGTGGAGGGTTGGAGGAGACCCAGTACTTC.

This chain links TRBV29-1 with TRBJ2-7; 7 bases are shared with TRBD1. With V trimmed by 4 bases and J by 6 bases, 6 bases remained unmatched. Germline V gives CDR1 SQVTM, CDR2 ANQGSEA. CDR3 length equals 12 residues. This CDR3 reads CSVGVAGGEQYF. In nucleotides, the CDR3 is TGCAGCGTTGGGGTGGCAGGGGGCGAGCAGTACTTC.

V gene TRBV28 combines with J gene TRBJ2-2; 9 bases align to TRBD1. CDR1 and CDR2 from the germline V gene are MDHEN and SYDVKM. V lost 3 bases to trimming and J lost 6 bases; unmatched junction nucleotides: 5. This CDR3 is 15 amino acids long. CDR3 nucleotides: TGTGCCAGCAGTTTCGGGACAGGGTCCCCCGGGGAGCTGTTTTTT. Protein sequence: CASSFGTGSPGELFF.

The sample holds one count of this clone. The J gene is TRBJ2-1, the V gene TRBV2; D unclear. Trimming stripped 3 bases from V and 9 bases from J, with 15 bases between. CDR1 SNHLY and CDR2 FYNNEI come from the germline V gene. This CDR3 comprises 14 residues. The CDR3: CASSERLDFTEQFF. CDR3 DNA: TGTGCCAGCAGTGAGAGGCTAGACTTCACTGAGCAGTTCTTC.

The CDR3 is CASSPAVAGTDTQYF. DNA of the CDR3: TGTGCCAGCAGTCCCGCGGTAGCGGGTACAGATACGCAGTATTTT. This chain uses TRBV27 with TRBJ2-3; 7 bases line up with TRBD2. Unmatched junction bases numbered 8, after V lost 5 bases and J lost 3 bases. CDR1 is MNHEY and CDR2 is SMNVEV in the germline V gene (reference sequence). The CDR3 loop spans 15 amino acids.

The chain recombines TRBV25-1 with TRBJ2-1; 8 bases align to TRBD2. There are 16 residues in the CDR3. Germline V gene data show CDR1 as MGHDK and CDR2 as SYGVNS. Trimming at V came to 7 bases and at J to 5 bases, leaving 13 bases not matched to a gene. The CDR3 sequence is CASTLPGGRINNEQFF. CDR3 in DNA: TGTGCCAGCACCCTACCTGGCGGGAGGATAAACAATGAGCAGTTCTTC.